This T cell receptor beta chain was found in a study of CD8 T cells in ankylosing spondylitis. Study-wide results and limits: Past studies reported some motif variants in reactive arthritis synovial fluid and blood. Significant enrichment of disease-linked clones was reportedly seen in matched ankylosing spondylitis synovial fluid. Clones linked to the disease showed a CD8+ phenotype. They occurred at relatively low frequencies in peripheral blood. Roughly eight highly homologous variants made up a TCR beta motif that seemed to typify ankylosing spondylitis blood.

The CDR3 has 16 amino acids. Germline CDR1 and CDR2: SGHDT and YYEEEE. With 5 bases clipped from V and 7 bases from J, the junction kept 12 bases outside the gene matches. TCRdb passed the 5' RACE reads through MiXCR, listing each CDR3 protein once. The table includes approximately 30,000 distinct CDR3 sequences, over 6.5% detected once. As concerns this clonotype: Its antigen is not known.

The chain couples TRBV5-6 to TRBJ2-1; 10 bases agree with TRBD1. The receptor comes from a male donor with ankylosing spondylitis or in good health (not recorded which). Sequenced material: blood. The CDR3 here is CASSFRTGTGANEQFF. The CDR3 region has the DNA TGTGCCAGCAGTTTCAGAACCGGGACAGGGGCAAATGAGCAGTTCTTC.